Included here is one T cell receptor (beta chain) sequence, with context. Antigen specificity is unknown. Assay used: immunoSEQ multiplex PCR; TCRdb lists only in-frame clones, some missing. This table holds roughly 120,000 clones, 90% to 95% found once. The germline V and J ends were trimmed by 1 base and 4 bases, with 11 bases remaining between them. The length of the CDR3 is 15 residues. Germline lookup yields CDR1 SGHTA and CDR2 FQGNSA. The sample is drawn from a study of brain T cells in children with intractable seizures. Study-wide results and caveats: Viral specificity was inferred only from CDR3 similarity; HCMV serostatus was unknown. Clones missing pre-surgery may reflect undersampling of that blood sample.

Only cases whose brain tissue showed the highest T cell transcript signatures were sequenced. This TCR derives from a boy younger than two with hemimegalencephaly and intractable seizures. Here the sequenced sample was peripheral blood, taken at surgery. The gene calls are TRBV7-2 and TRBJ2-1, with TRBD2 as a possible D gene (6 bases). CDR3 loop: CASSLDVGGYNEQFF. The CDR3 DNA is TGTGCCAGCAGCTTAGATGTGGGGGGTTACAATGAGCAGTTCTTC.